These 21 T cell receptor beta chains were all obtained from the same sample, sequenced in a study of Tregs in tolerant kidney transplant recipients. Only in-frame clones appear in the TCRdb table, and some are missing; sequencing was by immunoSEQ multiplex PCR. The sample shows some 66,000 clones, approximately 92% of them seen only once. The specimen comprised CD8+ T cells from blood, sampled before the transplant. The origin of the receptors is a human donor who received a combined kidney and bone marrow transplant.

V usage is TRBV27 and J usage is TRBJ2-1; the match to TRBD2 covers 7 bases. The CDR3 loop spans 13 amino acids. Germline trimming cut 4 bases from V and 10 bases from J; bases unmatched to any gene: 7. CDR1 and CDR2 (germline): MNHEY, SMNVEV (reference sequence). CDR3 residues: CASSWVGGSEQFF. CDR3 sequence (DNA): TGTGCCAGCAGTTGGGTCGGCGGGAGCGAGCAGTTCTTC.

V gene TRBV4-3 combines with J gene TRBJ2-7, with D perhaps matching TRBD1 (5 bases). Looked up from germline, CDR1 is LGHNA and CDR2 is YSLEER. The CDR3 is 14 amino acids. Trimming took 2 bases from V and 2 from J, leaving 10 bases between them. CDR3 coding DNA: TGCGCCAGCAGCCAATTTCAGGGTCCCTACGAGCAGTACTTC. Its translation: CASSQFQGPYEQYF.

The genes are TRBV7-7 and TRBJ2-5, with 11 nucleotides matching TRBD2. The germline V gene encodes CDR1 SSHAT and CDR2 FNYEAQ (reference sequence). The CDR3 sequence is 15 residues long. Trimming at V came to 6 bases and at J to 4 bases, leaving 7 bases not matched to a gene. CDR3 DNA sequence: TGTGCCAGCAGTTTTAGCGGGGGGGCCTCAGAGACCCAGTACTTC. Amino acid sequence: CASSFSGGASETQYF. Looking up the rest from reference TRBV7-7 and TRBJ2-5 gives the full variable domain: GAGVSQSPRYKVTKRGQDVTLRCDPISSHATLYWYQQALGQGPEFLTYFNYEAQPDKSGLPSDRFSAERPEGSISTLTIQRTEQRDSAMYRCASSFSGGASETQYFGPGTRLLVL.

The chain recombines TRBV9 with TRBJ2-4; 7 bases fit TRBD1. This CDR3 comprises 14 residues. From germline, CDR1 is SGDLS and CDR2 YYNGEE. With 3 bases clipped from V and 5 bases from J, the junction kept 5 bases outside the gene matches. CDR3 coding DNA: TGTGCCAGCAGCGGAGACAGGGATCAAAACATTCAGTACTTC. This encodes CASSGDRDQNIQYF.

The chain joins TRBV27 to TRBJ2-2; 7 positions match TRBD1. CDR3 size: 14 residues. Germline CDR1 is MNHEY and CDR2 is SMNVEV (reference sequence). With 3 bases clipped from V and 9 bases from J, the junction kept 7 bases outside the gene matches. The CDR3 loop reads CASSFIQGHRELFF. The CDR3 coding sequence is TGTGCCAGCAGTTTTATACAGGGGCACCGGGAGCTGTTTTTT.

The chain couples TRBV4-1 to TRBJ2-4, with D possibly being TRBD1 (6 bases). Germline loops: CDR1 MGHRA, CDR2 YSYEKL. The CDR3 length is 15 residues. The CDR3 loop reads CSGQDRLLAKNIQYF. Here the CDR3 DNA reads TGCTCCGGCCAAGACAGGTTACTAGCCAAAAACATTCAGTACTTC.

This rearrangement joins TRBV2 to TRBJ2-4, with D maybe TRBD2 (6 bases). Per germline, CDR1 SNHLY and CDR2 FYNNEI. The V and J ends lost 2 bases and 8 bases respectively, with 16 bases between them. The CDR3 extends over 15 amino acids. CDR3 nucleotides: TGTGCCAGCAGTGAAAGTATGGGAGGTAGAGACATTCAGTACTTC. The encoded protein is CASSESMGGRDIQYF.

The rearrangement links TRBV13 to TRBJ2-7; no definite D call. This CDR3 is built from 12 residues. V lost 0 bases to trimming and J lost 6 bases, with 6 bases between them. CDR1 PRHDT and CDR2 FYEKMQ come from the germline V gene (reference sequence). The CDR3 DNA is TGTGCCAGCAGCTTAGGAGGCGGCGAGCAGTACTTC. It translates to CASSLGGGEQYF.

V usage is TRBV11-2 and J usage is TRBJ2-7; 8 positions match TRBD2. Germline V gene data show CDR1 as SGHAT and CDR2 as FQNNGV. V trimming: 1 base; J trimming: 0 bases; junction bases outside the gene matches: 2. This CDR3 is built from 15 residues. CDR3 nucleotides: TGTGCCAGCAGCTTAGCAGGGACTAGCTCCTACGAGCAGTACTTC. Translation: CASSLAGTSSYEQYF.

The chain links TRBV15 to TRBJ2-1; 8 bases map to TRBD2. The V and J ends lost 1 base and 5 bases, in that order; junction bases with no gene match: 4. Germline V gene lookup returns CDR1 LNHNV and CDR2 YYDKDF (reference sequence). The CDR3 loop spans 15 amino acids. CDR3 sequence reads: CATSRVLAGHNEQFF. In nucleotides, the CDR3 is TGTGCCACCAGCAGAGTCCTAGCGGGTCACAATGAGCAGTTCTTC. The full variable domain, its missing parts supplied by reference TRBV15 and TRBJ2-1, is DAMVIQNPRYQVTQFGKPVTLSCSQTLNHNVMYWYQQKSSQAPKLLFHYYDKDFNNEADTPDNFQSRRPNTSFCFLDIRSPGLGDTAMYLCATSRVLAGHNEQFFGPGTRLTVL.

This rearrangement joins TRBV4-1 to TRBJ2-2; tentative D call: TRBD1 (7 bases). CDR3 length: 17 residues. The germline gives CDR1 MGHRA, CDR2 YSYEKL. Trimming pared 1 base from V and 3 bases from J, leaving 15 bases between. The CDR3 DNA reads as TGCGCCAGCAGCCAAGCTGCGGGACAGAAATACACCGGGGAGCTGTTTTTT. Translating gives CASSQAAGQKYTGELFF.

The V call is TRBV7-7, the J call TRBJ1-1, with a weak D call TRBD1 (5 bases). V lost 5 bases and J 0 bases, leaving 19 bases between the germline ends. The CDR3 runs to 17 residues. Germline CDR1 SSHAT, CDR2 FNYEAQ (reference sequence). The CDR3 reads CASSPLPGVSMNTEAFF. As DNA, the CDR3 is TGTGCCAGCAGCCCTCTACCGGGGGTATCAATGAACACTGAAGCTTTCTTT.

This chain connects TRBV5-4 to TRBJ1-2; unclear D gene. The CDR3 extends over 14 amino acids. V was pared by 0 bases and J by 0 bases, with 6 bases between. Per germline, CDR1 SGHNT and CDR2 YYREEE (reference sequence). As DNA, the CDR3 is TGTGCCAGCAGCTTGGGCGGGCCTAACTATGGCTACACCTTC. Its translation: CASSLGGPNYGYTF.

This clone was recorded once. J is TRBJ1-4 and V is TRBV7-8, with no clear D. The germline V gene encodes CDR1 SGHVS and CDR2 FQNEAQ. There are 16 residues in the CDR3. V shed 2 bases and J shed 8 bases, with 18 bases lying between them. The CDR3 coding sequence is TGTGCCAGCAGCTTATTTGAGCGAGGTCTTGGGGAAAAACTGTTTTTT. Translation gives CASSLFERGLGEKLFF.

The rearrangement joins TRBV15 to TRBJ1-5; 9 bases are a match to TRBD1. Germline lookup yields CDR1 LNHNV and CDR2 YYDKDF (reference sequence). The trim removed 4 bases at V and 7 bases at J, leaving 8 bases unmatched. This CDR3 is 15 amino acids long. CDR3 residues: CATSTDRGGSQPQHF. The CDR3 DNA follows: TGTGCCACCAGCACCGACAGGGGGGGAAGCCAGCCCCAGCATTTT.

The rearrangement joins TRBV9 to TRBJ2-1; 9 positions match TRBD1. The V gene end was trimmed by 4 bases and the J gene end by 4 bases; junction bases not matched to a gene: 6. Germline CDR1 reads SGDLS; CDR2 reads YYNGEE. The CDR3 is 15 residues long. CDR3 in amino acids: CASSQSGTGYNEQFF. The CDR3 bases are TGTGCCAGCAGCCAGTCCGGGACAGGGTACAATGAGCAGTTCTTC.

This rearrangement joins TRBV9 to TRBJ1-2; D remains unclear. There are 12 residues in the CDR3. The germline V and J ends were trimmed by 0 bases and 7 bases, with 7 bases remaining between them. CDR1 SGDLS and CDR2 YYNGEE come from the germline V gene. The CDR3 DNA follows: TGTGCCAGCAGCGTAGAGTCAGGTGGCTACACCTTC. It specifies CASSVESGGYTF.

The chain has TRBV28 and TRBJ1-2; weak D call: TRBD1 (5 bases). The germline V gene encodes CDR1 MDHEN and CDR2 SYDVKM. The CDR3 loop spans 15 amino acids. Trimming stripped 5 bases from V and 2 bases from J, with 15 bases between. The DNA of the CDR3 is TGTGCCAGCAGTCTTGCAGGGCTACAAAACTATGGCTACACCTTC. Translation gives CASSLAGLQNYGYTF.

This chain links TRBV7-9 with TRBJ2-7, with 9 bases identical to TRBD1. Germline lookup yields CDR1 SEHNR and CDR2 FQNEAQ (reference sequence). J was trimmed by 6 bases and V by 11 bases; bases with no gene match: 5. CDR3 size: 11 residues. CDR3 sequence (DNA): TGTGCCGGACGGACAGGGGTCGAGCAGTACTTC. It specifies CAGRTGVEQYF.

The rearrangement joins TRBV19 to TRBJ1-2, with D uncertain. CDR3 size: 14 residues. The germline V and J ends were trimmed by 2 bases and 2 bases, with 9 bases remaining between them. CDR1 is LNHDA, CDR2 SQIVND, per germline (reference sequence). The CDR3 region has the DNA TGTGCCAGTAGTATAACCCGCGGAAACTATGGCTACACCTTC. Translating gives CASSITRGNYGYTF.

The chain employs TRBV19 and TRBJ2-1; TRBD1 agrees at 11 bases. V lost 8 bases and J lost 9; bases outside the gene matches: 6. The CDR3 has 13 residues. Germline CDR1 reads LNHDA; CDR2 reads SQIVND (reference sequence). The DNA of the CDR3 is TGTGCCAGTTCCGGGACAGGGGGATTTGAGCAGTTCTTC. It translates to CASSGTGGFEQFF.